The next 16 T cell receptor beta chains were all read from a single sample in a study of vaccination and CD4 T cells after COVID-19. As for treatment: roughly ten-day PBMC culture with coronavirus spike peptide pools or control peptides (ViraFEST assay). Sequence data for DNA of cultured CD4+ T cells were generated by the Oncomine TCR Beta short-read assay. MiXCR, run by TCRdb on the PCR reads, gives a single entry per CDR3 protein. This sample has 15,000 or so distinct CDR3 sequences; about 44% occur once, and the top ten carry 3.7%. Their antigens are not known. Sequenced input: CD4+ T cells from blood, cultured in vitro. Receptors were obtained from a human donor who had recovered from COVID-19.

This clonotype has only one observation. V gene TRBV5-4 combines with J gene TRBJ1-2, with D uncertain. CDR3 size: 15 residues. The germline V gene has CDR1 SGHNT and CDR2 YYREEE (reference sequence). V lost 0 bases and J lost 4, with 13 bases in between. CDR3 sequence reads: CASSLELMGGYGYTF. The DNA of the CDR3 is TGTGCCAGCAGCTTGGAATTGATGGGAGGCTATGGCTACACCTTC.

The J gene is TRBJ2-3, the V gene TRBV2; D ambiguous. V shed 8 bases and J shed 2 bases, with 11 bases lying between them. CDR1 is SNHLY and CDR2 is FYNNEI in the germline V gene. This CDR3 is 13 amino acids long. The CDR3 here is CASQDAFTDTQYF. CDR3 nucleotide sequence: TGTGCCAGCCAAGATGCATTCACAGATACGCAGTATTTT.

The chain carries TRBV7-2 and TRBJ2-1; unclear D gene. V dropped 5 bases and J dropped 6 bases, with 11 bases sitting between them. Germline loops: CDR1 SGHTA, CDR2 FQGNSA. The CDR3 is 13 residues long. As DNA, the CDR3 is TGTGCCAGCAGCACTATGGGTGGCAATGAGCAGTTCTTC. This encodes CASSTMGGNEQFF.

The V gene is TRBV6-1, the J gene TRBJ2-7; 10 nucleotides line up with TRBD2. Germline assignment: CDR1 MNHNS and CDR2 SASEGT. The CDR3 has 15 amino acids. J was trimmed by 4 bases and V by 0 bases; bases with no gene match: 3. This chain's CDR3 is CASSEAAGGPYEQYF. Here the CDR3 DNA reads TGTGCCAGCAGTGAAGCAGCGGGAGGGCCTTACGAGCAGTACTTC.

The chain carries TRBV2 and TRBJ2-6; D perhaps matches TRBD2 (6 bases). The germline V gene encodes CDR1 SNHLY and CDR2 FYNNEI. The CDR3 is made up of 16 amino acids. The V gene lost 0 bases and the J gene lost 2 bases, with 8 bases spanning the gap. CDR3 in amino acids: CASSEAWGAGANVLTF. The CDR3 DNA is TGTGCCAGCAGTGAAGCTTGGGGGGCTGGGGCCAACGTCCTGACTTTC.

V gene TRBV5-1 combines with J gene TRBJ2-1; TRBD1 aligns across 8 bases. Germline V gene lookup returns CDR1 SGHRS and CDR2 YFSETQ. CDR3 length: 14 amino acids. J lost 7 bases, V lost 1 base, and 4 bases had no gene match. The CDR3: CASSLPQGANEQFF. CDR3 coding DNA: TGCGCCAGCAGCTTGCCGCAGGGGGCTAATGAGCAGTTCTTC. Full variable domain (rest looked up from reference TRBV5-1 and TRBJ2-1): KAGVTQTPRYLIKTRGQQVTLSCSPISGHRSVSWYQQTPGQGLQFLFEYFSETQRNKGNFPGRFSGRQFSNSRSEMNVSTLELGDSALYLCASSLPQGANEQFFGPGTRLTVL.

This chain uses TRBV7-9 with TRBJ2-2; the match to TRBD2 covers 8 bases. This CDR3 spans 15 amino acids. Germline assignment: CDR1 SEHNR and CDR2 FQNEAQ (reference sequence). J lost 3 bases, V lost 5 bases, and 5 bases had no gene match. For the CDR3, the DNA is TGTGCCAGCAGCCCGGGGGGGTCCGACACCGGGGAGCTGTTTTTT. Encoded protein: CASSPGGSDTGELFF.

The sample holds a few counts of this clonotype. The V and J genes are TRBV29-1 and TRBJ2-5, with D tentatively TRBD1 (5 bases). V was trimmed by 4 bases and J by 5 bases, leaving 11 bases between them. Germline loops: CDR1 SQVTM, CDR2 ANQGSEA. The CDR3 is 12 residues long. Written as DNA, the CDR3 is TGCAGCGTTGGGTCCAGGGTGGAGACCCAGTACTTC. It yields the protein CSVGSRVETQYF.

The chain joins TRBV18 to TRBJ1-1; D gene ambiguous. V was trimmed by 0 bases and J by 6 bases, leaving 8 bases between them. CDR3 length: 13 amino acids. The germline CDR1 and CDR2 sequences are KGHSH and LQKENI. The CDR3 region has the DNA TGTGCCAGCTCACCACCGTCGGGCGCTGAAGCTTTCTTT. This sequence encodes CASSPPSGAEAFF.

This clonotype was observed a few times. V usage is TRBV10-3 and J usage is TRBJ1-5; D remains unclear. This CDR3 contains 13 residues. Germline CDR1 reads ENHRY; CDR2 reads SYGVKD. V was clipped by 4 bases and J by 5 bases, with 9 bases between them. CDR3 sequence: CAISAVRDQPQHF. CDR3 sequence (DNA): TGTGCCATCAGTGCGGTAAGGGATCAGCCCCAGCATTTT.

This rearrangement joins TRBV28 to TRBJ2-3; 9 nucleotides match TRBD1. V shed 4 bases, J shed 4 bases, and the junction held 9 bases outside the gene matches. Germline V lookup: CDR1 MDHEN, CDR2 SYDVKM. This CDR3 spans 16 amino acids. CDR3 DNA: TGTGCCAGCAGTTCACACGGACAGGGGTTATCAGATACGCAGTATTTT. It yields the protein CASSSHGQGLSDTQYF.

V is TRBV5-1 and J is TRBJ2-2, with TRBD1 identical over 8 bases. With V trimmed by 2 bases and J by 0 bases, 3 bases remained unmatched. CDR3 length equals 16 residues. Germline V gene data show CDR1 as SGHRS and CDR2 as YFSETQ. The CDR3, as DNA: TGCGCCAGCAGCTTCGGACAGGGTACGAACACCGGGGAGCTGTTTTTT. Translation gives CASSFGQGTNTGELFF.

This clonotype was picked up one time. The chain has TRBV4-1 and TRBJ2-7; 12 nucleotides align to TRBD2. The ends lost 1 base at V and 3 bases at J; junction bases unmatched: 10. CDR1 MGHRA and CDR2 YSYEKL come from the germline V gene. The CDR3 totals 18 residues. The CDR3 DNA sequence: TGCGCCAGCAGCCAAGTTTTCTTGACTAGCGGGAGCGTCTACGAGCAGTACTTC. Protein: CASSQVFLTSGSVYEQYF.

This chain joins TRBV7-8 and TRBJ1-2; D remains unclear. Between the trimmed V and J ends, which lost 5 bases and 8 bases, there was a span of 15 bases. CDR3 length: 13 amino acids. Germline CDR1 reads SGHVS; CDR2 reads FQNEAQ. This chain's CDR3 is CASSRRALWGYTF. As DNA, the CDR3 is TGTGCCAGCAGCCGCCGGGCCCTTTGGGGCTACACCTTC.

The chain employs TRBV7-2 and TRBJ2-1, with 8 bases fitting TRBD2. J was trimmed by 5 bases and V by 5 bases; bases with no gene match: 8. CDR1 is SGHTA, CDR2 FQGNSA, per germline. CDR3 length: 15 amino acids. This chain's CDR3 is CASSPPSSGNNEQFF. The CDR3 DNA reads as TGTGCCAGCAGCCCCCCCAGTAGCGGGAACAATGAGCAGTTCTTC. The full variable domain, its missing parts supplied by reference TRBV7-2 and TRBJ2-1, is GAGVSQSPSNKVTEKGKDVELRCDPISGHTALYWYRQSLGQGLEFLIYFQGNSAPDKSGLPSDRFSAERTGGSVSTLTIQRTQQEDSAVYLCASSPPSSGNNEQFFGPGTRLTVL.

This chain connects TRBV20-1 to TRBJ2-7, with 11 bases fitting TRBD2. CDR1 is DFQATT and CDR2 is SNEGSKA in the germline V gene (reference sequence). The CDR3 runs 15 residues. Germline trimming cut 0 bases from V and 6 bases from J; bases unmatched to any gene: 7. CDR3 sequence reads: CSAREGLAGGGEQYF. The CDR3 DNA follows: TGCAGTGCTAGAGAGGGGCTAGCGGGAGGAGGCGAGCAGTACTTC.